The entry below describes one T cell receptor (beta chain). This record belongs to a study of blood T cell repertoires in COVID-19. Study-level background: Material from acute and convalescent COVID-19 was sourced from the United States, Italy and Spain.

This CDR3 has 16 amino acids. CDR1 LGHDT and CDR2 YNNKEL come from the germline V gene (reference sequence). V shed 3 bases and J 4 bases; nucleotides not matched to a gene: 8. Study processing details: Researchers report that nucleated cell counts were estimated from reference gene primer amplification. Here immunoSEQ multiplex PCR was the method, and the copy in TCRdb shows in-frame clones only, minus some. The DNA was the basis for D and trimming; V, J and clone size are from that table. Among fewer than 200,000 clones listed, around 81% were seen once. Sequencing was done on a sample of peripheral blood. The J gene is TRBJ2-2, the V gene TRBV3-1 (or the pseudogene TRBV3-2); 7 nucleotides align to TRBD2. The sequence was collected from a woman of 80 years or more with COVID-19, enrolled during active disease. The CDR3 DNA follows: TGTGCCAGCAGCCAGGGATCCGGGGGGATCACCGGGGAGCTGTTTTTT. Translated: CASSQGSGGITGELFF.